A single sample gave rise to the 9 T cell receptor beta chains below, sequenced in a study of T-cell reconstitution after alpha-beta-depleted transplantation in children. For TCRbeta, the library was prepared with unique molecular identifiers. TCRdb passed the PCR reads through MiXCR, listing each CDR3 protein once. The top ten hold about 15% of the sample, which has roughly 490,000 distinct CDR3 sequences, about an eighth seen once. Sequenced here: PBMCs, mostly from graft donor cells, sampled 180 days after TCRalphabeta/CD19-depleted stem cell transplant. The receptors derive from a female patient aged 2-9 years who had a stem cell transplant for aplastic anemia, so the T cells may come from the graft donor.

This clonotype occurred a few times. The chain joins TRBV20-1 to TRBJ2-1; 11 bases agree with TRBD2. Germline CDR1 is DFQATT and CDR2 is SNEGSKA (reference sequence). CDR3 length: 20 residues. The J segment lost 4 bases and the V segment lost 1 base, leaving 18 bases of the junction unmatched. CDR3 sequence (DNA): TGCAGTGCTAGAGGGCCGATCAGGGGGCCGGGGACTAGCGGATACAATGAGCAGTTCTTC. This codes for CSARGPIRGPGTSGYNEQFF.

This clonotype was picked up many times. The rearrangement joins TRBV20-1 to TRBJ2-1, with D perhaps TRBD2 (5 bases). Germline V lookup: CDR1 DFQATT, CDR2 SNEGSKA (reference sequence). V shed 1 base and J shed 5 bases, with 15 bases lying between them. CDR3 size: 15 residues. CDR3 sequence: CSARAWLAENNEQFF. DNA of the CDR3: TGCAGTGCTAGAGCGTGGCTAGCCGAAAACAATGAGCAGTTCTTC.

The rearrangement links TRBV10-3 to TRBJ2-7; 10 positions match TRBD1. The CDR3 runs 14 residues. V was pared by 4 bases and J by 5 bases, with 5 bases of the junction left unmatched. Germline V CDR1 and CDR2: ENHRY, SYGVKD. This chain's CDR3 is CAISGQGAPNEQYF. Here the CDR3 DNA reads TGTGCCATCAGTGGACAGGGGGCCCCCAACGAGCAGTACTTC.

This clonotype showed up just a few times. The rearrangement links TRBV6-1 to TRBJ2-3, with 7 bases aligning to TRBD1. The CDR3 runs 14 residues. The germline V gene encodes CDR1 MNHNS and CDR2 SASEGT. V shed 6 bases, J shed 0 bases, and the junction held 3 bases outside the gene matches. CDR3 loop: CASRIQGSTDTQYF. Written as DNA, the CDR3 is TGTGCCAGCAGGATACAGGGGAGCACAGATACGCAGTATTTT.

The rearrangement links TRBV10-3 to TRBJ1-6; 8 bases line up with TRBD1. The germline CDR1 and CDR2 sequences are ENHRY and SYGVKD. The J segment lost 5 bases and the V segment lost 10 bases, leaving 10 bases of the junction unmatched. This CDR3 is built from 15 residues. CDR3 in DNA: TGTGCCACCGGAACCGGGACAGGCGATAATTCACCCCTCCACTTT. Amino acids: CATGTGTGDNSPLHF.

At least ten counts were recorded for this clonotype. The chain is built from TRBV7-2 and TRBJ1-2; TRBD1 agrees at 7 bases. The V segment lost 4 bases and the J segment 8 bases; nucleotides outside the gene matches: 7. The CDR3 loop spans 13 amino acids. Germline V gives CDR1 SGHTA, CDR2 FQGNSA. CDR3 region: CASSSTGDWGYTF. In DNA, the CDR3 is TGTGCCAGCAGCTCAACAGGGGATTGGGGCTACACCTTC. Variable domain in full (rest from reference TRBV7-2 and TRBJ1-2): GAGVSQSPSNKVTEKGKDVELRCDPISGHTALYWYRQSLGQGLEFLIYFQGNSAPDKSGLPSDRFSAERTGGSVSTLTIQRTQQEDSAVYLCASSSTGDWGYTFGSGTRLTVV.

A word on this clonotype: This could be a read error, since a much larger clone is one nucleotide away. The CDR3 loop is CASNSYEQYF. CDR3 nucleotides: TGTGCCAGCAACTCCTACGAGCAGTACTTC. The genes are TRBV6-1 and TRBJ2-7; D is undetermined. The V gene lost 7 bases and the J gene lost 0 bases, with 1 base spanning the gap. The CDR3 totals 10 residues. Germline V gene data show CDR1 as MNHNS and CDR2 as SASEGT.

This clonotype occurred a few times. The J gene is TRBJ1-1, the V gene TRBV7-9, with 7 positions matching TRBD1. The junction had 11 bases not matched to a gene; V was cut back by 4 bases and J by 0 bases. This CDR3 comprises 17 residues. Germline-derived CDR1 and CDR2 are SEHNR and FQNEAQ (reference sequence). In DNA, the CDR3 is TGTGCCAGCAGCTCCAGGGGGACCACCTCCATGAACACTGAAGCTTTCTTT. Translating gives CASSSRGTTSMNTEAFF. Full variable domain (outside the CDR3, taken from reference TRBV7-9 and TRBJ1-1): DTGVSQNPRHKITKRGQNVTFRCDPISEHNRLYWYRQTLGQGPEFLTYFQNEAQLEKSRLLSDRFSAERPKGSFSTLEIQRTEQGDSAMYLCASSSRGTTSMNTEAFFGQGTRLTVV.

The chain combines TRBV28 with TRBJ2-5, with D unresolved. The CDR3 is 16 residues long. The germline V and J ends were trimmed by 5 bases and 4 bases, with 20 bases remaining between them. CDR1 is MDHEN and CDR2 is SYDVKM in the germline V gene. For the CDR3, the DNA is TGTGCCAGCAGTGGGCTATTTCAGTTGGATGGAGAGACCCAGTACTTC. Its protein product is CASSGLFQLDGETQYF. The full variable domain, its missing parts supplied by reference TRBV28 and TRBJ2-5, is DVKVTQSSRYLVKRTGEKVFLECVQDMDHENMFWYRQDPGLGLRLIYFSYDVKMKEKGDIPEGYSVSREKKERFSLILESASTNQTSMYLCASSGLFQLDGETQYFGPGTRLLVL.